What follows are 2 T cell receptor beta chains derived from one specimen sequenced in a study of CD8 T cells in ankylosing spondylitis. TCRdb reprocessed the 5' RACE reads with MiXCR, giving one entry per CDR3 protein. The sample contains approximately 500,000 distinct CDR3 sequences, roughly 12% of which appear only once. Findings and caveats of the study: Apparently characteristic of ankylosing spondylitis blood was a TCR beta motif (fewer than ten highly homologous variants).

What these receptors recognize is not known. The source material was blood, either unsorted or a sorted T cell fraction (not recorded which). These receptors all stem from a male donor with ankylosing spondylitis.

At least ten counts were recorded for this clonotype. This chain links TRBV12-3 or TRBV12-4 with TRBJ1-1; possible D gene TRBD1, 6 bases. This CDR3 contains 16 residues. Trimming removed 3 bases at V and 1 base at J, with 15 bases between. The CDR3 region is CASSLWGPHKNTEAFF. For the CDR3, the DNA is TGTGCCAGCAGTTTGTGGGGGCCCCACAAGAACACTGAAGCTTTCTTT.

This clonotype has just a few counts. The J gene is TRBJ2-7, the V gene TRBV15; weak D call: TRBD2 (6 bases). The length of the CDR3 is 15 residues. Germline CDR1 LNHNV, CDR2 YYDKDF (reference sequence). Trimming shortened V by 1 base and J by 3 bases, and 13 bases separated the two germline ends. The CDR3 DNA reads TGTGCCACCAGCAGAGGAGTAGCGGAGCTCTACGAGCAGTACGTC. Its translation: CATSRGVAELYEQYV.